The clone carrying this T cell receptor beta chain has just a few counts. Germline CDR1 reads DFQATT; CDR2 reads SNEGSKA (reference sequence). After removal of 3 bases from V and 4 bases from J, the junction contained 3 bases not matched to a gene. The CDR3 is 12 residues long. TCRdb re-called the RT-PCR reads through MiXCR, storing one row per CDR3 protein. This table holds around 700,000 distinct CDR3 sequences, 14% found once. This TCR was sampled from a female donor in good health, serving as a healthy control. J is TRBJ2-7 and V is TRBV20-1; TRBD2 matches 7 bases. The sequenced sample was memory CD4+ T cells from blood. DNA of the CDR3: TGCAGTGCTAGTGGGAGGGTTTACGAGCAGTACTTC. This codes for CSASGRVYEQYF.